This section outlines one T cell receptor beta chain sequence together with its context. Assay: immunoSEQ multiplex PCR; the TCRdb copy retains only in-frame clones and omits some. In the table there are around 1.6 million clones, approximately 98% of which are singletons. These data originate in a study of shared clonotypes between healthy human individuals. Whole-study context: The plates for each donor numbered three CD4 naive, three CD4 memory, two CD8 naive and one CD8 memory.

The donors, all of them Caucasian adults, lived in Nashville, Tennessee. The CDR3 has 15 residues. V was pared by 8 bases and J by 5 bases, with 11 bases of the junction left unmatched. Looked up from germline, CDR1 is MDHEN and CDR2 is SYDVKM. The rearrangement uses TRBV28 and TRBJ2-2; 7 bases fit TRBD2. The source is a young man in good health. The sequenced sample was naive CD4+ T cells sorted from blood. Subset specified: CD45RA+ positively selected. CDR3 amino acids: CASRAASGSTGELFF. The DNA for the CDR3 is TGTGCCAGCCGGGCGGCTAGCGGATCAACCGGGGAGCTGTTTTTT.